Listed below are T cell receptor beta chains from one sample, sequenced in a study of blood T cells in healthy people across ages. TCRdb re-derived calls from the 5' RACE reads in MiXCR, one entry per CDR3 protein. The sample contains 650,000 to 1,000,000 distinct CDR3 sequences, around 36% of which appear only once. The sequencing sample was made of blood. The receptors shown here come from a young man in good health. CDR3s include the opening cysteine and the closing phenylalanine or tryptophan. The D gene is left open where the match is weak. Clone size is stated in some rows and not others, as once, few, many or a class when expanded.

J gene | V gene | clone size | D gene | CDR3 protein | CDR3 DNA
TRBJ2-5 | TRBV7-2 | many | TRBD1 | CASSYLGQGRETQYF | TGTGCCAGCAGCTACCTGGGACAGGGTCGCGAGACCCAGTACTTC
TRBJ2-7 | TRBV7-2 | many | . | CASSLAGLSYEQYF | TGTGCCAGCAGTTTAGCTGGGCTCTCCTACGAGCAGTACTTC
TRBJ2-3 | TRBV12-3/TRBV12-4 | few | . | CASSSWDIGTDTQYF | TGTGCCAGCAGTTCCTGGGACATTGGTACAGATACGCAGTATTTT
TRBJ2-1 | TRBV14 | . | . | CASSQGGIPETQFF | TGTGCCAGCAGCCAAGGGGGCATTCCAGAGACCCAGTTCTTC
TRBJ1-1 | TRBV5-1 | . | TRBD1 | CASGNRGLEAFF | TGCGCCAGCGGGAACAGGGGCCTCGAAGCTTTCTTT
TRBJ2-7 | TRBV28 | once | TRBD1 | CASNRGGSYNEQYF | TGTGCCAGCAACAGGGGCGGCTCCTACAATGAGCAGTACTTC
TRBJ1-4 | TRBV2 | few | TRBD1 | CASNERTGMNEKLFF | TGTGCCAGCAACGAGAGGACAGGGATGAATGAAAAACTGTTTTTT
TRBJ1-5 | TRBV27 | . | . | CASSSSWYGSNQPQHF | TGTGCCAGCAGTTCATCCTGGTACGGGAGCAATCAGCCCCAGCATTTT
TRBJ2-2 | TRBV7-2 | . | . | CVSGFDRVGGTGELFF | TGTGTCAGCGGCTTTGACAGGGTCGGGGGCACCGGGGAGCTGTTTTTT
TRBJ1-5 | TRBV24-1 | few | . | CATSDPGSNQPQHF | TGTGCCACCAGTGACCCAGGGAGCAATCAGCCCCAGCATTTT
TRBJ2-7 | TRBV6-2/TRBV6-3 | . | . | CASSYSGRRPDNEQYF | TGTGCCAGCAGTTACTCTGGACGGCGCCCGGACAATGAGCAGTACTTC
TRBJ2-1 | TRBV12-3/TRBV12-4 | few | TRBD2 | CASSLAGVADNEQFF | TGTGCCAGCAGCCTAGCGGGGGTCGCGGACAATGAGCAGTTCTTC
TRBJ2-3 | TRBV20-1 | many | TRBD2 | CSARGLTSGGTDTQYF | TGCAGTGCTAGAGGGCTGACTAGCGGGGGCACAGATACGCAGTATTTT
TRBJ1-1 | TRBV5-1 | . | . | CASSLIIGSPTEAFF | TGCGCCAGCAGCTTAATAATTGGGAGTCCCACTGAAGCTTTCTTT
TRBJ1-2 | TRBV6-6 | few | . | CASSYATVYTF | TGTGCCAGCAGTTACGCGACAGTATACACCTTC
TRBJ2-4 | TRBV20-1 | many | . | CSAQKNIQYF | TGCAGTGCTCAAAAAAACATTCAGTACTTC